The source of this T cell receptor beta chain is a study of technical replicates of blood from a few donors. CDR1 and CDR2 from the germline V gene are LNHDA and SQIVND (reference sequence). The CDR3 contains 15 residues. Trimming shortened V by 7 bases and J by 0 bases, and 12 bases separated the two germline ends. The data were produced by immunoSEQ multiplex PCR, yet TCRdb's version contains in-frame clones alone and is incomplete. The sample holds under 15,000 clones, about 90% seen once. The sample was PBMCs. This chain links TRBV19 with TRBJ2-2; D gene uncertain. This clonotype was obtained from a human donor in good health. The CDR3 is CASTSRVTNTGELFF. CDR3 sequence (DNA): TGTGCCAGTACGAGTAGAGTTACGAACACCGGGGAGCTGTTTTTT.